This T cell receptor beta chain emerged from a study of blood T cell repertoires in COVID-19. Looking at the study overall: Material from acute and convalescent COVID-19 was sourced from the United States, Italy and Spain. T cells, B-cell-depleted T cells, or PBMCs supplied cDNA or gDNA.

In the authors' methods: Reference gene primer amplification in the assay estimated nucleated cell counts. The table came from immunoSEQ multiplex PCR; TCRdb's copy has only in-frame clones and leaves some out. V, J and clone size derive from that table, while D and trimming were established from the DNA sequence. The data contain 200,000 to 250,000 clones, over 75% of them singletons. The V gene end was trimmed by 5 bases and the J gene end by 4 bases; junction bases not matched to a gene: 5. Per the germline V gene, CDR1 is SNHLY and CDR2 is FYNNEI. The CDR3 runs to 14 residues. This receptor was obtained from a man aged 35 to 55 with active or convalescent COVID-19. This sequence joins TRBV2 and TRBJ1-2, with 9 bases that match TRBD1. The sequenced material came from peripheral blood. CDR3: CASSTQGASYGYTF. CDR3 sequence (DNA): TGTGCCAGCAGTACACAGGGGGCGAGCTATGGCTACACCTTC. Full variable domain (missing parts from reference TRBV2 and TRBJ1-2): EPEVTQTPSHQVTQMGQEVILRCVPISNHLYFYWYRQILGQKVEFLVSFYNNEISEKSEIFDDQFSVERPDGSNFTLKIRSTKLEDSAMYFCASSTQGASYGYTFGSGTRLTVV.